The clone carrying this T cell receptor beta chain has a count of ten or more. Its cognate antigen is unknown. The data originate from a study of T-cell memory formation after mild COVID-19. Findings and caveats of the study: Some clones that responded turned up in pre-infection memory, which suggests that cross-reactive memory joined in. The SARS-CoV-2 specificity of second-wave clones reaching peak at day 37 remained unverified.

With constant-segment primers, 5'RACE yielded cDNA libraries of TCR alpha and TCR beta that carried sample barcodes and UMIs. One entry per CDR3 protein results from TCRdb running MiXCR on the 5' RACE reads. The sample yields under 450,000 distinct CDR3 sequences, 20% to 25% seen once. There are 14 residues in the CDR3. Germline V gene sequence: CDR1 LGHNA, CDR2 YNFKEQ. V was pared by 1 base and J by 3 bases, with 3 bases of the junction left unmatched. Material for sequencing was PBMCs or a T cell subset sorted from them (not recorded which). This sequence joins TRBV4-2 and TRBJ2-7; 7 bases agree with TRBD2. The sequence was obtained from a man in his late teens or twenties who had mild COVID-19 (a few samples of this study predate the infection). Cell type and time point are not known. This chain's CDR3 is CASSQGGGGYEQYF. CDR3 in DNA: TGTGCCAGCAGCCAAGGTGGGGGGGGCTACGAGCAGTACTTC.